This TCR beta chain was sequenced for a study of control samples from healthy donors and cancer patients. The data were produced by immunoSEQ multiplex PCR, yet TCRdb's version contains in-frame clones alone and is incomplete. The sample shows 95,000 to 150,000 clones, about nine tenths of them seen only once. The sample comprised blood. The TCR originated in a woman aged 18-29 years in good health.

The CDR3 coding sequence is TGTGCCAGCAGTGACCGCAGGGGGCGAGATGAGCAGTTCTTC. It specifies CASSDRRGRDEQFF. This chain links TRBV2 with TRBJ2-1, with 8 bases matching TRBD1. Germline CDR1 reads SNHLY; CDR2 reads FYNNEI. CDR3 size: 14 residues. Trimming at V came to 3 bases and at J to 8 bases, leaving 6 bases not matched to a gene. The whole variable domain, filled in from reference TRBV2 and TRBJ2-1, reads EPEVTQTPSHQVTQMGQEVILRCVPISNHLYFYWYRQILGQKVEFLVSFYNNEISEKSEIFDDQFSVERPDGSNFTLKIRSTKLEDSAMYFCASSDRRGRDEQFFGPGTRLTVL.